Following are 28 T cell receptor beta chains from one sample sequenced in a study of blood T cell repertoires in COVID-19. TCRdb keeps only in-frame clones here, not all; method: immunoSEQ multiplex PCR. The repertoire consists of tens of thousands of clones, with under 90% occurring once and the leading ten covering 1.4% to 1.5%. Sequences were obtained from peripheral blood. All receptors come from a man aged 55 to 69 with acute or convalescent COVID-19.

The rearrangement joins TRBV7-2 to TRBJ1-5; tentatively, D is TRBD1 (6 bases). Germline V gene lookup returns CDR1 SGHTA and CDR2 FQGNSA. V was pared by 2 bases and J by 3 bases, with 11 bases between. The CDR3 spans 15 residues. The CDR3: CASSLISGVNQPQHF. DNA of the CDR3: TGTGCCAGCAGCTTAATATCAGGGGTCAATCAGCCCCAGCATTTT. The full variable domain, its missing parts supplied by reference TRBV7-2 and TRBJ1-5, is GAGVSQSPSNKVTEKGKDVELRCDPISGHTALYWYRQSLGQGLEFLIYFQGNSAPDKSGLPSDRFSAERTGGSVSTLTIQRTQQEDSAVYLCASSLISGVNQPQHFGDGTRLSIL.

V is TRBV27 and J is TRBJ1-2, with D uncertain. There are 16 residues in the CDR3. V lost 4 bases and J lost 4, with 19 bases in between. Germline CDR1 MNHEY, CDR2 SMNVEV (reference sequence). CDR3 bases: TGTGCCAGCAGTTCCTCCTTCAAACAGTCCTTCTATGGCTACACCTTC. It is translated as CASSSSFKQSFYGYTF.

The CDR3 DNA reads TGTGCCAGCAGCTTATTAGCAGATTCCTACGAGCAGTACTTC. Protein product: CASSLLADSYEQYF. The chain has TRBV7-9 and TRBJ2-7; the D is unclear. The V gene's germline CDR1 is SEHNR and CDR2 FQNEAQ (reference sequence). Trimming pared 2 bases from V and 1 base from J, leaving 9 bases between. This CDR3 spans 14 amino acids.

CDR3 nucleotides: TGCAGCGTTGGGCACCAGAACACCGGGGAGCTGTTTTTT. Its protein is CSVGHQNTGELFF. The chain employs TRBV29-1 and TRBJ2-2; D is ambiguous. Per the germline V gene, CDR1 is SQVTM and CDR2 is ANQGSEA. V shed 4 bases and J shed 1 base, with 7 bases lying between them. The length of the CDR3 is 13 residues.

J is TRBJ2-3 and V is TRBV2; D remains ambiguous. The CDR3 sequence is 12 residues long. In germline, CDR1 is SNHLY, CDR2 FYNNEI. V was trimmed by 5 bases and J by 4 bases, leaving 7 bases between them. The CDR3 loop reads CASSQNADTQYF. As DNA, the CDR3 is TGTGCCAGCAGTCAGAATGCAGATACGCAGTATTTT.

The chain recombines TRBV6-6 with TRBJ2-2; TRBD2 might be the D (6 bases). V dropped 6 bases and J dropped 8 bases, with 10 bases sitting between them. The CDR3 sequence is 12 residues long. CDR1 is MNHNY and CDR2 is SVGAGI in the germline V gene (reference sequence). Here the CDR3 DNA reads TGTGCCAGCAGCAGGGAGGCAGGGGAGCTGTTTTTT. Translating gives CASSREAGELFF.

The CDR3 region has the DNA TGCGCCAGCAGCTTGGGAGCGACCTCACCGAACTATGGCTACACCTTC. Its protein is CASSLGATSPNYGYTF. The rearrangement uses TRBV5-1 and TRBJ1-2, with no clear D. Trimming left V 0 bases short and J 2 bases short, with 14 bases between. This CDR3 has 16 amino acids. The germline CDR1 and CDR2 sequences are SGHRS and YFSETQ. Full variable domain (rest looked up from reference TRBV5-1 and TRBJ1-2): KAGVTQTPRYLIKTRGQQVTLSCSPISGHRSVSWYQQTPGQGLQFLFEYFSETQRNKGNFPGRFSGRQFSNSRSEMNVSTLELGDSALYLCASSLGATSPNYGYTFGSGTRLTVV.

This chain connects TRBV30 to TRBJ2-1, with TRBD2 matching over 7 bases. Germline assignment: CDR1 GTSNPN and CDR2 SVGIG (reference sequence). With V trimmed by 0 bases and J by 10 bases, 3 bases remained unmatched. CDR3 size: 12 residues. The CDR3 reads CAWSVLSGEQFF. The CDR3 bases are TGTGCCTGGAGTGTACTTAGCGGGGAGCAGTTCTTC.

CDR3 residues: CASSIDPRVLGYTF. For the CDR3, the DNA is TGTGCCAGTAGTATAGACCCCAGGGTCCTCGGCTACACCTTC. The rearrangement links TRBV19 to TRBJ1-2, with D possibly TRBD1 on 5 matching bases. The V gene lost 0 bases and the J gene lost 8 bases, with 13 bases spanning the gap. Germline CDR1 LNHDA, CDR2 SQIVND (reference sequence). The CDR3 extends over 14 amino acids.

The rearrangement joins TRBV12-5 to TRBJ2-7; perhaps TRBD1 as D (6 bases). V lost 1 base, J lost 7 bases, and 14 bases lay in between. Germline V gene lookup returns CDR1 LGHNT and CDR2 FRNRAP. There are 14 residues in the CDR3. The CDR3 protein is CASGLGQAPGEQYF. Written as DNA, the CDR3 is TGTGCTAGTGGTTTGGGACAGGCACCTGGAGAGCAGTACTTC.

The CDR3 sequence is CASKQNRYTEAFF. CDR3 sequence (DNA): TGTGCCAGCAAACAGAACAGATATACTGAAGCTTTCTTT. The V call is TRBV27, the J call TRBJ1-1; D is unresolved. Germline V lookup: CDR1 MNHEY, CDR2 SMNVEV (reference sequence). V shed 7 bases and J shed 5 bases, with 14 bases lying between them. The CDR3 totals 13 residues.

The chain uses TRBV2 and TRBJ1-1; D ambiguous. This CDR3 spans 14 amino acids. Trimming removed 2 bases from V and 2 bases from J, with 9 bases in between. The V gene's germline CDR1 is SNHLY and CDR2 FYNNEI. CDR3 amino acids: CASSESLGNTEAFF. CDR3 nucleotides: TGTGCCAGCAGTGAATCGCTAGGTAACACTGAAGCTTTCTTT.

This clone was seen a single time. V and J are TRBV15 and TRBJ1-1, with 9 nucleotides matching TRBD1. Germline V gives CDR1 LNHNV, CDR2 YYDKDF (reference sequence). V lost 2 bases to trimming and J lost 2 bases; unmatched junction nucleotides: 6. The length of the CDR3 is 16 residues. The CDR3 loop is CATSRFRTGANTEAFF. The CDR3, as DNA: TGTGCCACCAGCAGATTTCGGACAGGGGCTAACACTGAAGCTTTCTTT.

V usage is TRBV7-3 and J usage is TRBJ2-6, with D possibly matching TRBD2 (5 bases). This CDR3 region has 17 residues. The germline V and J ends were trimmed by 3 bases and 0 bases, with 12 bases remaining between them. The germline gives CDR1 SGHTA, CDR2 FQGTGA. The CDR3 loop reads CASSFSSGISGANVLTF. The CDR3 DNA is TGTGCCAGCAGCTTTTCATCCGGGATCTCTGGGGCCAACGTCCTGACTTTC. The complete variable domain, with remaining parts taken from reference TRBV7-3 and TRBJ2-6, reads GAGVSQTPSNKVTEKGKYVELRCDPISGHTALYWYRQSLGQGPEFLIYFQGTGAADDSGLPNDRFFAVRPEGSVSTLKIQRTERGDSAVYLCASSFSSGISGANVLTFGAGSRLTVL.

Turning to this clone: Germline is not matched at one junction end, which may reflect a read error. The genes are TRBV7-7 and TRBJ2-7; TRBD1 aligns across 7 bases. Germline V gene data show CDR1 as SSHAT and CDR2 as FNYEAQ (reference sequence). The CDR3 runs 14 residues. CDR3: CASSLDRVSYEQYF. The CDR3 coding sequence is TGTGCTAGCAGCTTAGACAGGGTCTCGTACGAGCAGTACTTC.

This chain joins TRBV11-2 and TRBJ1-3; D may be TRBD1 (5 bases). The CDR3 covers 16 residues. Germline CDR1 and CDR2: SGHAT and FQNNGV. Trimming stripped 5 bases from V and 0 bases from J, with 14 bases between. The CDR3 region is CASSLTRGNSGNTIYF. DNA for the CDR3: TGTGCCAGCAGCCTAACAAGGGGAAACTCTGGAAACACCATATATTTT.

CDR3 in DNA: TGTGCCAGCAGCCAAGATACGGGGGGCTGGGGCTACACCTTC. Its translation: CASSQDTGGWGYTF. The V call is TRBV14, the J call TRBJ1-2; the D gene is possibly TRBD1 (6 bases). The germline CDR1 and CDR2 sequences are SGHDN and FVKESK. CDR3 length equals 14 residues. The germline V and J ends were trimmed by 0 bases and 8 bases, with 13 bases remaining between them.

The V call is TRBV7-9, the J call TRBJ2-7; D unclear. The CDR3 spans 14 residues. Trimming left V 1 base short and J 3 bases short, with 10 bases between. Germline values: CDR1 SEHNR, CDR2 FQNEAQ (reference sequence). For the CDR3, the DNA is TGTGCCAGCAGCTTAGACAGAAGCATCTACGAGCAGTACTTC. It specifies CASSLDRSIYEQYF.

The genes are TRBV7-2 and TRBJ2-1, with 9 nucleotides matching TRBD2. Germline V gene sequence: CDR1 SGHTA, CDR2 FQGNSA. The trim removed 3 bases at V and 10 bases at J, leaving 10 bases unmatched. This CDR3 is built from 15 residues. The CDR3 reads CASSLAVVAGAEQFF. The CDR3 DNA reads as TGTGCCAGCAGCTTGGCAGTGGTAGCGGGGGCGGAGCAGTTCTTC.

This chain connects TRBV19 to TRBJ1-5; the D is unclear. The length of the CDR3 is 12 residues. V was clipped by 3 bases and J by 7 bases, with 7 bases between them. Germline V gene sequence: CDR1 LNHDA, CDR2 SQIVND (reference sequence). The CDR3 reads CASSIVQQPQHF. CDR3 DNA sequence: TGTGCCAGTAGTATTGTTCAGCAGCCCCAGCATTTT.

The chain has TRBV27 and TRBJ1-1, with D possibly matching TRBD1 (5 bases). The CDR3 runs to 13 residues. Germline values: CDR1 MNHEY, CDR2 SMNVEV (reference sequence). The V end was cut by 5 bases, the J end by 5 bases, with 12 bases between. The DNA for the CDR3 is TGTGCCAGCAGTCATTCTCAGGGTACTGAAGCTTTCTTT. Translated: CASSHSQGTEAFF.

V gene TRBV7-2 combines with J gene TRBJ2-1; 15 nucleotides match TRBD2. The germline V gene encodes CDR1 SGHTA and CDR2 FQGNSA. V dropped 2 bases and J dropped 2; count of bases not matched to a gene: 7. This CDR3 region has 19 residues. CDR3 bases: TGTGCCAGCAGCTTATTAGGGACTAGCGGGGGGCAAGCCTACAATGAGCAGTTCTTC. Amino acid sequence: CASSLLGTSGGQAYNEQFF.

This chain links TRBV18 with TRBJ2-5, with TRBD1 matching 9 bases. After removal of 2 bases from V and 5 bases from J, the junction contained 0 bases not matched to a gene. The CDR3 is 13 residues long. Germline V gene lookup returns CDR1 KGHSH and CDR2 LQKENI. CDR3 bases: TGTGCCAGCTCACCAGGACAGGGGGAGACCCAGTACTTC. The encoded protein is CASSPGQGETQYF.

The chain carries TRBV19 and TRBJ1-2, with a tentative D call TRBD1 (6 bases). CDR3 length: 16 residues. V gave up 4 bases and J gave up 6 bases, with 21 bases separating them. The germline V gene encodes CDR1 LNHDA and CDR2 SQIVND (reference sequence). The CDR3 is CASSTIYRERLDGYTF. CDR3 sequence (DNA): TGTGCCAGTAGTACGATCTACAGGGAACGGCTTGATGGCTACACCTTC.

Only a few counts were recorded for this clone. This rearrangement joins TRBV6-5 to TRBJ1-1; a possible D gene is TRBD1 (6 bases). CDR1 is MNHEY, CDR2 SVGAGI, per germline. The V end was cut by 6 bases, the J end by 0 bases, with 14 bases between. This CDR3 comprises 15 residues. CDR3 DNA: TGTGCCAGCAGCCTTGACAGGACGATGAACACTGAAGCTTTCTTT. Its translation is CASSLDRTMNTEAFF.

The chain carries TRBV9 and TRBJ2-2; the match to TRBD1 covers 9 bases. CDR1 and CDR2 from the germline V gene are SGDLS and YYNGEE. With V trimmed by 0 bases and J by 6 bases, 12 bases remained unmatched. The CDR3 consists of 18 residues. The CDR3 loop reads CASSVGPTGGAGAGELFF. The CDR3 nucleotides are TGTGCCAGCAGCGTAGGCCCAACAGGGGGCGCGGGGGCCGGGGAGCTGTTTTTT.

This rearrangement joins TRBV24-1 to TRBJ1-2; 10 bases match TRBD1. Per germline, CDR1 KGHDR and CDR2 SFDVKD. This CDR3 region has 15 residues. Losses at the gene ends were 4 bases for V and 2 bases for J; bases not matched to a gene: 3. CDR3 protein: CATSETGGKNYGYTF. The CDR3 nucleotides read TGTGCCACCAGTGAGACAGGGGGCAAAAACTATGGCTACACCTTC.

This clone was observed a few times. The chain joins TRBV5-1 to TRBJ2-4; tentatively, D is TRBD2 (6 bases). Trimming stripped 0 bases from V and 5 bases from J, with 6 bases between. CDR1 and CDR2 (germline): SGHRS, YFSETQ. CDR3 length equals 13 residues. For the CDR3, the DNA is TGCGCCAGCAGCTTGGGCGGGGAAAACATTCAGTACTTC. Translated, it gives CASSLGGENIQYF.